The entry that follows covers one TCR beta chain sequence. Its cognate antigen is unknown. Primed by a sample-barcoded 5' primer and a J-beta primer mix, a second PCR proceeded for roughly 7 to 12 cycles. Each cDNA molecule, via a template-switch adaptor with 12 random nucleotides, was tagged. The study obtained at least 2.5 million CDR3-containing paired-end reads from every sample. TCRdb called the 5' RACE reads again in MiXCR, with one record for every CDR3 protein. The table has under 1,000,000 distinct CDR3 sequences, 35% to 40% seen once; the top ten hold roughly 13%. The V end lost 5 bases, the J end lost 0 bases, and 22 bases lay between the germline ends. Germline values: CDR1 MNHEY, CDR2 SMNVEV (reference sequence). This CDR3 region has 19 residues. The sample belongs to a study of blood T cells in healthy people across ages. Study-level findings and limits: Getting older went along with TCR beta diversity per million T cells dropping roughly linearly. Greater diversity and more naive CD4+ cells were seen in long-lived donors than in aged donors.

Sequencing was carried out using blood. This chain connects TRBV27 to TRBJ1-4, with D maybe TRBD1 (5 bases). The receptor comes from a man aged 18 to 29 in good health. The CDR3 sequence: CASSPTHRGSVSTNEKLFF. The CDR3, as DNA: TGTGCCAGCAGTCCCACCCATAGGGGATCGGTCTCAACTAATGAAAAACTGTTTTTT.